These 20 T cell receptor beta chains were all obtained from the same sample, sequenced in a study of T cells expressing NK-cell markers (dated by TCRdb to 2020 to 2021). The method behind the library was 5' RACE. TCRdb records Illumina HiSeq 2000 as the sequencer. Each entry corresponds to one CDR3 protein sequence from reads that TCRdb reprocessed, and DNA is not given. This sample's table carries 400,000 to 500,000 distinct CDR3 sequences. The ten largest clones represent 7.3% of the sample. The sample comprised blood T cells: a sorted CD56 or NKG2C T cell subset, CD4+ or CD8+ T cells, or bulk PBMC T cells (not recorded which). The receptor source for this set is a woman between 18 and 70 years old in good health.

The chain combines TRBV11-2 with TRBJ2-7; TCRdb calls TRBD1, which cannot be checked without DNA. This CDR3 has 14 amino acids. Germline values: CDR1 SGHAT, CDR2 FQNNGV. The CDR3 is CASSQGTYTLEQYF.

CDR3 residues: CASSYSIYGPYEQYF. The chain recombines TRBV6-2 or TRBV6-3 with TRBJ2-7. From germline, CDR1 is MNHEY and CDR2 SVGEGT. This CDR3 is built from 15 residues.

The rearrangement links TRBV18 to TRBJ1-1; the D gene TCRdb calls, TRBD1, cannot be checked with no DNA. CDR3 length: 15 residues. Germline V lookup: CDR1 KGHSH, CDR2 LQKENI. Here the CDR3 reads CASSPGQGLNTEAFF.

V usage is TRBV28 and J usage is TRBJ1-1. This CDR3 contains 12 residues. From germline, CDR1 is MDHEN and CDR2 SYDVKM. This CDR3 is CASSRGLFEAFF. Variable domain in full (rest from reference TRBV28 and TRBJ1-1): DVKVTQSSRYLVKRTGEKVFLECVQDMDHENMFWYRQDPGLGLRLIYFSYDVKMKEKGDIPEGYSVSREKKERFSLILESASTNQTSMYLCASSRGLFEAFFGQGTRLTVV.

The gene calls are TRBV14 and TRBJ1-1. The germline V gene encodes CDR1 SGHDN and CDR2 FVKESK. The CDR3 is made up of 14 amino acids. The CDR3 is CASSQEAAGSEAFF. Full variable domain (remainder filled in from reference TRBV14 and TRBJ1-1): EAGVTQFPSHSVIEKGQTVTLRCDPISGHDNLYWYRRVMGKEIKFLLHFVKESKQDESGMPNNRFLAERTGGTYSTLKVQPAELEDSGVYFCASSQEAAGSEAFFGQGTRLTVV.

The genes are TRBV7-2 and TRBJ1-1; TCRdb's assignment of TRBD1 cannot be checked, as there is no DNA. The germline V gene encodes CDR1 SGHTA and CDR2 FQGNSA. The CDR3 has 13 residues. The CDR3 spells CASSLGRVTEAFF. Using reference TRBV7-2 and TRBJ1-1 for the parts outside the CDR3, the full variable domain is GAGVSQSPSNKVTEKGKDVELRCDPISGHTALYWYRQSLGQGLEFLIYFQGNSAPDKSGLPSDRFSAERTGGSVSTLTIQRTQQEDSAVYLCASSLGRVTEAFFGQGTRLTVV.

CDR3 protein: CSASGDGRNEKLFF. The gene calls are TRBV20-1 and TRBJ1-4. Germline lookup yields CDR1 DFQATT and CDR2 SNEGSKA (reference sequence). The CDR3 length is 14 residues.

The V call is TRBV12-3 or TRBV12-4, the J call TRBJ1-3; TCRdb gives TRBD1 as the D gene, but with no DNA this cannot be confirmed. The CDR3 extends over 13 amino acids. The chain's CDR3 is CASSLDRGNTIYF.

The genes are TRBV7-2 and TRBJ1-6. This CDR3 spans 15 amino acids. Germline V gene data show CDR1 as SGHTA and CDR2 as FQGNSA. The CDR3 sequence is CASSSGPESHSPLHF.

The CDR3 reads CASRSGIYNEQFF. This rearrangement joins TRBV27 to TRBJ2-1; TCRdb's assignment of TRBD2 cannot be checked, as there is no DNA. The CDR3 length is 13 residues. Germline loops: CDR1 MNHEY, CDR2 SMNVEV (reference sequence).

This chain links TRBV7-2 with TRBJ2-1; the TCRdb call, TRBD2, lacks DNA for checking. Germline V gives CDR1 SGHTA, CDR2 FQGNSA. The CDR3 has 15 residues. CDR3 amino acids: CASSLGLASYNEQFF.

J is TRBJ2-3 and V is TRBV7-2; without DNA, the TCRdb call of TRBD1 cannot be checked. Germline assignment: CDR1 SGHTA and CDR2 FQGNSA. The CDR3 is made up of 15 amino acids. CDR3 in amino acids: CASRLAGPSTDTQYF.

This chain connects TRBV7-9 to TRBJ2-1; with no DNA, the TCRdb D assignment of TRBD1 cannot be verified. The CDR3 totals 13 residues. From germline, CDR1 is SEHNR and CDR2 FQNEAQ (reference sequence). CDR3: CASSLRGVDEQFF. Full variable domain (rest looked up from reference TRBV7-9 and TRBJ2-1): DTGVSQNPRHKITKRGQNVTFRCDPISEHNRLYWYRQTLGQGPEFLTYFQNEAQLEKSRLLSDRFSAERPKGSFSTLEIQRTEQGDSAMYLCASSLRGVDEQFFGPGTRLTVL.

The V and J genes are TRBV28 and TRBJ1-5. CDR1 is MDHEN, CDR2 SYDVKM, per germline. This CDR3 region has 13 residues. CDR3 sequence: CASSDPSNQPQHF. The full variable domain, its missing parts supplied by reference TRBV28 and TRBJ1-5, is DVKVTQSSRYLVKRTGEKVFLECVQDMDHENMFWYRQDPGLGLRLIYFSYDVKMKEKGDIPEGYSVSREKKERFSLILESASTNQTSMYLCASSDPSNQPQHFGDGTRLSIL.

This rearrangement joins TRBV7-9 to TRBJ2-5. The CDR3 has 16 residues. CDR1 and CDR2 from the germline V gene are SEHNR and FQNEAQ (reference sequence). The CDR3 loop reads CASSESYRGAQETQYF.

The V gene is TRBV27, the J gene TRBJ1-1; TCRdb's D call of TRBD1 is untestable without DNA. The germline CDR1 and CDR2 sequences are MNHEY and SMNVEV (reference sequence). The CDR3 has 15 residues. The CDR3 is CASSTYRGLNTEAFF.

This chain links TRBV7-8 with TRBJ1-4; TCRdb lists TRBD1, though no DNA is available to test this call. CDR3 length: 13 residues. From germline, CDR1 is SGHVS and CDR2 FQNEAQ. The CDR3: CASSLGAFRDLFF.

The rearrangement links TRBV12-3 or TRBV12-4 to TRBJ1-1; TCRdb selects TRBD1, and the lack of DNA leaves this call unchecked. The CDR3 is 15 amino acids. The CDR3 protein is CASSFEGGMNTEAFF.

The chain couples TRBV14 to TRBJ1-1; checking the TCRdb D call of TRBD1 is not possible without DNA. This CDR3 contains 15 residues. The germline V gene has CDR1 SGHDN and CDR2 FVKESK. The CDR3 is CASSQWIQGNTEAFF.

V is TRBV5-1 and J is TRBJ2-1; TCRdb lists TRBD2, though no DNA is available to test this call. The germline V gene has CDR1 SGHRS and CDR2 YFSETQ. The CDR3 totals 15 residues. This CDR3 is CASSLSGSIYNEQFF.